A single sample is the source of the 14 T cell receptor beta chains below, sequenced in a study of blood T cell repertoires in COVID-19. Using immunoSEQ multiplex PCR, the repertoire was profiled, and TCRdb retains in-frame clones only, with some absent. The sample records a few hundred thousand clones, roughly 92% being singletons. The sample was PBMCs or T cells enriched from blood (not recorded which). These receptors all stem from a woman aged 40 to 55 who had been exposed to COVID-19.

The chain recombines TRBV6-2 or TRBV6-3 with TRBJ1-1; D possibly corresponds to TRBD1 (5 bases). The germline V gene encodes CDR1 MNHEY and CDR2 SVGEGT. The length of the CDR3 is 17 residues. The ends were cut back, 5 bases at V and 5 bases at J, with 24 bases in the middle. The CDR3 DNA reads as TGTGCCAGCAGTCACCCACAAGAGGGACCTGGAGGGACTGAAGCTTTCTTT. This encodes CASSHPQEGPGGTEAFF.

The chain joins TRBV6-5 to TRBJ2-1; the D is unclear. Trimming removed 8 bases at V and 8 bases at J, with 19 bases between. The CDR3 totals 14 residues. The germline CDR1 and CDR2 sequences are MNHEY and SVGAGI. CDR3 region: CASSKAFYSDEQFF. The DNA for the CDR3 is TGTGCCAGCTCGAAAGCCTTTTACTCGGATGAGCAGTTCTTC.

DNA of the CDR3: TGTGCCAGCTCTTTTCGTGTGAACACTGAAGCTTTCTTT. Encoded protein: CASSFRVNTEAFF. The rearrangement links TRBV18 to TRBJ1-1; no clear D. The CDR3 extends over 13 amino acids. Trimming cost V 6 bases and J 0 bases, with 8 bases left between them. CDR1 and CDR2 (germline): KGHSH, LQKENI. Full variable domain (rest looked up from reference TRBV18 and TRBJ1-1): NAGVMQNPRHLVRRRGQEARLRCSPMKGHSHVYWYRQLPEEGLKFMVYLQKENIIDESGMPKERFSAEFPKEGPSILRIQQVVRGDSAAYFCASSFRVNTEAFFGQGTRLTVV.

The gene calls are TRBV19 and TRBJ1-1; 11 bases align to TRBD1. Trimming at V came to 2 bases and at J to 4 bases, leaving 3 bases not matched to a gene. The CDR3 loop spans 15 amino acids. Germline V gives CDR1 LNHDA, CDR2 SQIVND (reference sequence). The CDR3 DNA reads TGTGCCAGTAGTATAAGGACAGGGGGCTTCACTGAAGCTTTCTTT. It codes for CASSIRTGGFTEAFF.

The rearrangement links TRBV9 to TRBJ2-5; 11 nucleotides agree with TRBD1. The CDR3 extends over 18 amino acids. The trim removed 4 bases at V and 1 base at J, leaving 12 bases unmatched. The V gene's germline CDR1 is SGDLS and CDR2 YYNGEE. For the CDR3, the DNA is TGTGCCAGCAGCCCCGAGAGTTGGACAGGGGGCCGCCAAGAGACCCAGTACTTC. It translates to CASSPESWTGGRQETQYF.

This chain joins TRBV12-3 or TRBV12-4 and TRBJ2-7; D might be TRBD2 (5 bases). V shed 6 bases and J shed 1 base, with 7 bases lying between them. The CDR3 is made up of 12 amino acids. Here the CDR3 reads CASSRTSYEQYF. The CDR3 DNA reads TGTGCCAGCAGCAGGACTTCCTACGAGCAGTACTTC.

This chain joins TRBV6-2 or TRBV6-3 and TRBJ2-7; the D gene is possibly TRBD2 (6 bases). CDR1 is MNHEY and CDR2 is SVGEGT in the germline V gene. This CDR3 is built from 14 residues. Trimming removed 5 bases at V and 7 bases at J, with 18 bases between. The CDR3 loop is CASSDGRAGREQYF. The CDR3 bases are TGTGCCAGCAGTGATGGACGGGCGGGACGGGAGCAGTACTTC.

The CDR3: CAISEISAAGELFF. The CDR3 DNA reads TGTGCCATCAGTGAGATTAGTGCCGCCGGGGAGCTGTTTTTT. V usage is TRBV10-3 and J usage is TRBJ2-2; no firm D call. Trimming shortened V by 2 bases and J by 6 bases, and 10 bases separated the two germline ends. The length of the CDR3 is 14 residues. Germline V lookup: CDR1 ENHRY, CDR2 SYGVKD.

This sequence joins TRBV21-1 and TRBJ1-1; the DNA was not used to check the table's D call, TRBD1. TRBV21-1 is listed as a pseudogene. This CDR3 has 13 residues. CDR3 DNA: TGTGCCAGCAGGGGGCACGTCAACACTGAAGCTTTCTTT. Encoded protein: CASRGHVNTEAFF.

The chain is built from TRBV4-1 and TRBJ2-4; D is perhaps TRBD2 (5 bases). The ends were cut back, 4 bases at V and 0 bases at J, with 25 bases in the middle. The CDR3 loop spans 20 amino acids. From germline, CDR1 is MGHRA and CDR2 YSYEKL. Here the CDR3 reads CASSREYGGGSSLAKNIQYF. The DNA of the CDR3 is TGCGCCAGCAGCCGGGAATATGGCGGAGGCAGTAGCTTAGCCAAAAACATTCAGTACTTC.

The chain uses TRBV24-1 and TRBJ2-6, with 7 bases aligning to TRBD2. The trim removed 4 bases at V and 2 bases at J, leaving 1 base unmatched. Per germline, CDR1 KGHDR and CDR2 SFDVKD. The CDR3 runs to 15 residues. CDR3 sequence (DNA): TGTGCCACCAGTGAGGGGGGGACTGGGGCCAACGTCCTGACTTTC. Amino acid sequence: CATSEGGTGANVLTF.

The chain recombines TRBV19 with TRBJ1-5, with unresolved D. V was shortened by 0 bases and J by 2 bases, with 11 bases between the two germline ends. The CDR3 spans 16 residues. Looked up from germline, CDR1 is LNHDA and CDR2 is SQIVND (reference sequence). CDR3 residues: CASSIDGRYGNQPQHF. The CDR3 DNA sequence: TGTGCCAGTAGTATAGATGGGAGATACGGCAATCAGCCCCAGCATTTT. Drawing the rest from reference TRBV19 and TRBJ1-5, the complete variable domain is DGGITQSPKYLFRKEGQNVTLSCEQNLNHDAMYWYRQDPGQGLRLIYYSQIVNDFQKGDIAEGYSVSREKKESFPLTVTSAQKNPTAFYLCASSIDGRYGNQPQHFGDGTRLSIL.

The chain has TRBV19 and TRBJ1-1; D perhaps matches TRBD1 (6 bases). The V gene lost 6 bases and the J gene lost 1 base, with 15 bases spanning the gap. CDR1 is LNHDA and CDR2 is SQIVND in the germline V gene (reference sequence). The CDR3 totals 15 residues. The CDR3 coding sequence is TGTGCCAGTAGCGGCGGGGGGGCGGGGAACACTGAAGCTTTCTTT. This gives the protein CASSGGGAGNTEAFF.

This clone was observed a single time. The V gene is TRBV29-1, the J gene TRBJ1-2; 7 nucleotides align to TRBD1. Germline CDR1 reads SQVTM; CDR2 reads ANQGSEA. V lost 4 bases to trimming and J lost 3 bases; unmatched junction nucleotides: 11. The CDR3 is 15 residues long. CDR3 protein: CSVGEGAIPDYGYTF. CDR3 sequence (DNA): TGCAGCGTTGGTGAGGGGGCTATTCCCGACTATGGCTACACCTTC.